The 13 T cell receptor beta chains presented below share a single source sample, sequenced in a study of T cell responses to AZD1222 COVID-19 vaccine. Sequencing was performed with immunoSEQ multiplex PCR; in TCRdb, only in-frame clones are kept and a portion is missing. The sample yields approximately 120,000 clones, approximately 87% seen once. The sequencing used peripheral blood, collected 28 days after the second AZD1222 dose. The source of these receptors is an adult who received the AZD1222 COVID-19 vaccine.

In this sample, this clone turned up once. This chain joins TRBV6-5 and TRBJ1-6; TRBD1 matches at 9 bases. The CDR3 runs 16 residues. Trimming took 3 bases from V and 10 from J; bases not matched to a gene: 10. CDR1 is MNHEY, CDR2 SVGAGI, per germline. The CDR3 DNA reads as TGTGCCAGCAGTTATTCGGTGACAGGGGGGGGATCACCCCTCCACTTT. Translated, it gives CASSYSVTGGGSPLHF.

Worth noting for this clone: This sample also contains other DNA sequences that code for the same CDR3. The chain uses TRBV30 and TRBJ1-2, with 8 bases aligning to TRBD1. The CDR3 is 12 residues long. The junction had 3 bases not matched to a gene; V was cut back by 3 bases and J by 6 bases. The germline gives CDR1 GTSNPN, CDR2 SVGIG (reference sequence). CDR3 sequence: CAWRPQGDGYTF. The DNA for the CDR3 is TGTGCCTGGAGGCCACAGGGGGATGGCTACACCTTC.

The chain joins TRBV6-2 or TRBV6-3 to TRBJ1-3; TRBD1 is a possible D gene (6 bases). Trimming took 6 bases from V and 0 from J, leaving 9 bases between them. This CDR3 has 14 residues. Germline-derived CDR1 and CDR2 are MNHEY and SVGEGT. DNA for the CDR3: TGTGCCAGCAGCTGGACAGTCTCTGGAAACACCATATATTTT. This gives the protein CASSWTVSGNTIYF.

This clone was seen only a few times. The chain combines TRBV28 with TRBJ1-4; the match to TRBD1 covers 9 bases. Trimming removed 5 bases from V and 7 bases from J; junction bases left unmatched: 8. Per the germline V gene, CDR1 is MDHEN and CDR2 is SYDVKM. This CDR3 has 15 amino acids. CDR3: CASSPPGTGREKLFF. The CDR3 DNA is TGTGCCAGCAGTCCCCCCGGGACAGGGCGTGAAAAACTGTTTTTT.

The J gene is TRBJ2-3, the V gene TRBV7-2; no clear D. CDR3 size: 13 residues. V was clipped by 4 bases and J by 2 bases, with 7 bases between them. Germline V gives CDR1 SGHTA, CDR2 FQGNSA. The CDR3 loop is CASSWTHTDTQYF. CDR3 DNA sequence: TGTGCCAGCAGCTGGACCCACACAGATACGCAGTATTTT.

This clone came up a few times. This chain connects TRBV7-2 to TRBJ1-2; a possible D gene is TRBD1 (6 bases). V was pared by 0 bases and J by 4 bases, with 12 bases between. The germline V gene has CDR1 SGHTA and CDR2 FQGNSA. The CDR3 runs to 15 residues. CDR3 DNA sequence: TGTGCCAGCAGCTTAGCCGGGGGGGCGAGCTATGGCTACACCTTC. Amino acids: CASSLAGGASYGYTF.

This chain uses TRBV4-1 with TRBJ1-1, with TRBD1 as a possible D gene (5 bases). CDR3 length: 14 amino acids. Germline loops: CDR1 MGHRA, CDR2 YSYEKL. V dropped 2 bases and J dropped 10 bases, with 17 bases sitting between them. The CDR3: CASSQPRGGRIAFF. DNA of the CDR3: TGCGCCAGCAGCCAACCACGGGGCGGTCGGATAGCTTTCTTT.

This clone was recorded a few times. This rearrangement joins TRBV5-1 to TRBJ2-2, with 8 bases lining up with TRBD2. V lost 4 bases to trimming and J lost 1 base; unmatched junction nucleotides: 3. The CDR3 runs to 15 residues. Germline-derived CDR1 and CDR2 are SGHRS and YFSETQ. The CDR3, as DNA: TGCGCCAGCAGCCGACTAGCGCTGAACACCGGGGAGCTGTTTTTT. Amino acid sequence: CASSRLALNTGELFF.

This rearrangement joins TRBV14 to TRBJ2-5; D gene unclear. The CDR3 covers 13 residues. CDR1 is SGHDN and CDR2 is FVKESK in the germline V gene. Between the trimmed V and J ends, which lost 1 base and 5 bases, there was a span of 8 bases. CDR3 DNA: TGTGCCAGCAGCCAAGGACAAAGGGAGACCCAGTACTTC. Translating gives CASSQGQRETQYF. Together with reference TRBV14 and TRBJ2-5, the CDR3 gives the full variable domain: EAGVTQFPSHSVIEKGQTVTLRCDPISGHDNLYWYRRVMGKEIKFLLHFVKESKQDESGMPNNRFLAERTGGTYSTLKVQPAELEDSGVYFCASSQGQRETQYFGPGTRLLVL.

The V gene is TRBV5-1, the J gene TRBJ1-2; 8 nucleotides agree with TRBD1. This CDR3 spans 15 amino acids. With 2 bases clipped from V and 2 bases from J, the junction kept 5 bases outside the gene matches. Germline CDR1 is SGHRS and CDR2 is YFSETQ. The CDR3 nucleotides read TGCGCCAGCAGCTTAGGACAGGGAGGGAACTATGGCTACACCTTC. Protein product: CASSLGQGGNYGYTF.

The genes are TRBV7-9 and TRBJ2-7; TRBD2 is a possible D gene (6 bases). Trimming left V 5 bases short and J 2 bases short, with 10 bases between. The CDR3 is made up of 13 amino acids. Germline assignment: CDR1 SEHNR and CDR2 FQNEAQ (reference sequence). As DNA, the CDR3 is TGTGCCAGCAGCCAGTGGGGGGCCTACGAGCAGTACTTC. Residues: CASSQWGAYEQYF.

The CDR3 region is CASSSRGRETQYF. The CDR3 DNA follows: TGTGCCAGCAGCTCCCGGGGGCGAGAGACCCAGTACTTC. V is TRBV13 and J is TRBJ2-5; either TRBD1 or TRBD2 may supply D (6 bases each). Trimming pared 4 bases from V and 4 bases from J, leaving 10 bases between. From germline, CDR1 is PRHDT and CDR2 FYEKMQ (reference sequence). The CDR3 covers 13 residues.

V gene TRBV7-9 combines with J gene TRBJ1-2, with D possibly matching TRBD1 (6 bases). V was cut by 7 bases and J by 5 bases, with 17 bases left in between. The CDR3 sequence is 14 residues long. Germline CDR1 and CDR2: SEHNR and FQNEAQ (reference sequence). The CDR3 region has the DNA TGTGCCAGCAAAAAAGGGGGGGTGGCTTATGGCTACACCTTC. This translates into CASKKGGVAYGYTF.